This is a list of T cell receptor beta chains from one sample in a study of T cells in Graves' hyperthyroidism and ophthalmopathy. TCRdb passed the multiplex PCR reads through MiXCR, listing each CDR3 protein once. The sample yields hundreds of thousands of distinct CDR3 sequences, around 20% seen once. The source material was blood. Receptors were obtained from a man aged 25 to 45 with Graves' ophthalmopathy. Both conserved end residues are part of each CDR3. D genes are given only for firm matches. The size field is filled for only some rows; it gives once, few, many or a size class.

>.|16|TRBJ1-5|TRBV7-2|.
TGTGCCAGCAGCCCCCAAAGAGCTACTGCCTATCAGCCCCAGCATTTT
CASSPQRATAYQPQHF
>few|15|TRBJ1-6|TRBV2|TRBD1
TGTGCCAGCAGTGGCGAGACAGGGGGAAATTCACCCCTCCACTTT
CASSGETGGNSPLHF
>.|15|TRBJ2-3|TRBV20-1|TRBD2
TGCAGTGCTAGAGGAGCGGGAGTTTTTGGAGATACGCAGTATTTT
CSARGAGVFGDTQYF
>few|13|TRBJ2-1|TRBV19|.
TGTGCCAGTTCCTCGGTATCCTACAATGAGCAGTTCTTC
CASSSVSYNEQFF
>many|15|TRBJ2-5|TRBV11-2|.
TGTGCCAGCAGCACCCCAAAGGGATTCGGGAAGACCCAGTACTTC
CASSTPKGFGKTQYF
>.|14|TRBJ1-5|TRBV19|.
TGTGCCAGTAGTTCCTGGGGAGGGAATCAGCCCCAGCATTTT
CASSSWGGNQPQHF
>.|15|TRBJ1-5|TRBV12-3/TRBV12-4|.
TGTGCCAGCAGTCCCTCCTCAGGGGGCAATCAGCCCCAGCATTTT
CASSPSSGGNQPQHF
>many|15|TRBJ2-1|TRBV12-3/TRBV12-4|TRBD1
TGTGCCAGCAGTCCGGGACAGGGGTTCGACAATGAGCAGTTCTTC
CASSPGQGFDNEQFF
>few|14|TRBJ1-2|TRBV10-3|TRBD1
TGTGCCATCAGTGAGTTGGGACAGAACTATGGCTACACCTTC
CAISELGQNYGYTF
>few|16|TRBJ2-5|TRBV5-1|TRBD1
TGCGCCAGCAGCCCGCGGGGACAGGGGGCAGGCGAGACCCAGTACTTC
CASSPRGQGAGETQYF
>.|16|TRBJ1-4|TRBV7-6|.
TGTGCCAGCAGCTCCTCGGGGGTTGGGGTGTTCGAAAAACTGTTTTTT
CASSSSGVGVFEKLFF
>.|13|TRBJ1-1|TRBV29-1|.
TGCAGCGCTGAAGACCCCAGGGCCACTGAAGCTTTCTTT
CSAEDPRATEAFF
>many|10|TRBJ2-3|TRBV20-1|.
TGCAGTGTACGTAGAGATACGCAGTATTTT
CSVRRDTQYF
>.|15|TRBJ2-7|TRBV11-2|.
TGTGCCAGCAGCTTAGATCTCGGCGGGTCCTACGAGCAGTACTTC
CASSLDLGGSYEQYF
>many|15|TRBJ1-1|TRBV7-2|.
TGTGCCAGCAGCTTACGAGGGGGTATGAACACTGAAGCTTTCTTT
CASSLRGGMNTEAFF
>few|15|TRBJ1-5|TRBV6-1|.
TGTGCCAGCAGACCTGGGCCCCATAGCAATCAGCCCCAGCATTTT
CASRPGPHSNQPQHF
>.|15|TRBJ2-7|TRBV5-1|.
TGCGCCAGCAGCTTGGCGTATTCCGGGACCTACGAGCAGTACTTC
CASSLAYSGTYEQYF
>.|17|TRBJ1-5|TRBV5-1|.
TGCGCCAGCAGCTTGGTCTCTTATGGTGGCGGAGGTCAGCCCCAGCATTTT
CASSLVSYGGGGQPQHF
>few|14|TRBJ1-5|TRBV15|.
TGTGCCACCAGCTTGGGACGGAATAATCAGCCCCAGCATTTT
CATSLGRNNQPQHF
>.|15|TRBJ2-7|TRBV15|TRBD1
TGTGCCACCACTAGGCCCACAGGGGTCCCCTACGAGCAGTACTTC
CATTRPTGVPYEQYF
>.|17|TRBJ2-1|TRBV6-1|TRBD1
TGTGCCAGCAGTATGAAGGGAGCGGACAGGGCGGTAAATGAGCAGTTCTTC
CASSMKGADRAVNEQFF
>.|16|TRBJ2-2|TRBV12-5|.
TGTGCTAGTGGCCGCGGACAAGACCACAACACCGGGGAGCTGTTTTTT
CASGRGQDHNTGELFF
>.|13|TRBJ2-7|TRBV3-1|.
TGTGCCAGCAGCCAAGTAGCCAGGAACGAGCAGTACTTC
CASSQVARNEQYF
>.|13|TRBJ2-7|TRBV6-1|TRBD1
TGTGCCAGCAGGAAGGGACAGTACGTCGAGCAGTACTTC
CASRKGQYVEQYF
>few|15|TRBJ2-2|TRBV6-1|.
TGTGCCAGCAGGTCCAGGCTATCACACGCCGGGGAGCTGTTTTTT
CASRSRLSHAGELFF
>few|14|TRBJ2-2|TRBV6-1|.
TGTGCCGCCCGGGTTAGCGATTACACCGGGGAGCTGTTTTTT
CAARVSDYTGELFF
>many|14|TRBJ2-7|TRBV27|TRBD1
TGTGCCAGCAGTCCTGGACAGGCGGCCTACGAGCAGTACTTC
CASSPGQAAYEQYF
>.|14|TRBJ2-5|TRBV19|.
TGTGCCAGTTCCCCGAACGGGATCCAAGAGACCCAGTACTTC
CASSPNGIQETQYF
>few|15|TRBJ1-1|TRBV6-2/TRBV6-3|TRBD1
TGTGCCAGCAGTTACGGACAGGGGGCGAACACTGAAGCTTTCTTT
CASSYGQGANTEAFF
>many|16|TRBJ2-1|TRBV7-9|.
TGTGCCAGCAGCTTAGACAGGACCAGCTCCTACAATGAGCAGTTCTTC
CASSLDRTSSYNEQFF
>.|16|TRBJ2-5|TRBV7-8|.
TGTGCCAGCAGCCGTAACAGGGTACGGCCACAAGAGACCCAGTACTTC
CASSRNRVRPQETQYF
>.|18|TRBJ1-4|TRBV7-9|.
TGTGCCAGCAGCGGACCAGGAGCCCGTACATCAACTAATGAAAAACTGTTTTTT
CASSGPGARTSTNEKLFF
>.|17|TRBJ2-1|TRBV30|.
TGTGCCTGGAGTGTACCTGATAGGCGGACCCACTACAATGAGCAGTTCTTC
CAWSVPDRRTHYNEQFF
>many|13|TRBJ1-5|TRBV28|.
TGTGCCAGCAGTTTAGAGGGTATTCAGCCCCAGCATTTT
CASSLEGIQPQHF
>few|16|TRBJ2-2|TRBV11-2|.
TGTGCCAGCAGCTTACGGGAGACTTTGAACACCGGGGAGCTGTTTTTT
CASSLRETLNTGELFF
>.|15|TRBJ2-2|TRBV6-1|.
TGTGCCAGCTCCCCCGGCCGAGGGCGCACCGGGGAGCTGTTTTTT
CASSPGRGRTGELFF
>many|16|TRBJ1-3|TRBV11-2|.
TGTGCCAGCAGCTTAGAGGAAGCAGGGGCTGGAAACACCATATATTTT
CASSLEEAGAGNTIYF
>.|12|TRBJ2-1|TRBV19|.
TGTGCCAGACACCGAAAGGGAAATGAGCAGTTCTTC
CARHRKGNEQFF